These 25 T cell receptor beta chains share one sample of origin, sequenced in a study of technical replicates of blood from several donors. Some clones are missing from TCRdb's copy, which holds only in-frame ones; the method was immunoSEQ multiplex PCR. The sample consists of about 84,000 clones, 97% of them appearing once. The material sequenced was T cells isolated from PBMCs. The receptor set was obtained from a human donor in good health.

This chain connects TRBV7-9 to TRBJ1-1; the match to TRBD1 covers 7 bases. V was clipped by 5 bases and J by 5 bases; unmatched bases: 11. The germline gives CDR1 SEHNR, CDR2 FQNEAQ (reference sequence). The CDR3 has 15 residues. DNA for the CDR3: TGTGCCAGCAGCACCCGGGACAGTAGTCAGACTGAAGCTTTCTTT. This encodes CASSTRDSSQTEAFF.

The chain recombines TRBV7-9 with TRBJ1-1; D uncertain. Germline CDR1 and CDR2: SEHNR and FQNEAQ (reference sequence). Trimming took off 6 bases at V and 2 bases at J, with 16 bases between the two ends. The CDR3 spans 15 residues. Here the CDR3 reads CASSQEGRPNTEAFF. The CDR3 DNA sequence: TGTGCCAGCAGTCAGGAGGGTCGGCCCAACACTGAAGCTTTCTTT.

The chain uses TRBV18 and TRBJ2-5; perhaps TRBD2 as D (6 bases). Deletions cut 5 bases from V and 4 bases from J, with 11 bases between. Germline CDR1 is KGHSH and CDR2 is LQKENI. CDR3 size: 13 residues. CDR3 coding DNA: TGTGCCAGCTCAGCCCCCGGGAGAGAGACCCAGTACTTC. Its protein is CASSAPGRETQYF.

V and J are TRBV4-2 and TRBJ2-1; the match to TRBD2 covers 8 bases. J was trimmed by 4 bases and V by 0 bases; bases with no gene match: 5. Germline values: CDR1 LGHNA, CDR2 YNFKEQ. This CDR3 region has 16 residues. CDR3: CASSQDYGGGYNEQFF. Written as DNA, the CDR3 is TGTGCCAGCAGCCAAGATTACGGGGGGGGGTACAATGAGCAGTTCTTC.

The chain carries TRBV30 and TRBJ2-5; 8 nucleotides align to TRBD2. After removal of 4 bases from V and 4 bases from J, the junction contained 17 bases not matched to a gene. Germline assignment: CDR1 GTSNPN and CDR2 SVGIG (reference sequence). This CDR3 is 17 amino acids long. The CDR3 nucleotides are TGTGCCTGGAACGGATTAAAGTCTCGACGGGGGGGAGAGACCCAGTACTTC. Translation: CAWNGLKSRRGGETQYF.

The chain recombines TRBV6-5 with TRBJ2-7; 9 bases align to TRBD1. In germline, CDR1 is MNHEY, CDR2 SVGAGI. CDR3 length: 13 residues. V trimming: 6 bases; J trimming: 5 bases; junction bases outside the gene matches: 5. CDR3 DNA: TGTGCCAGCAGCAGACAGGGGGTCCACGAGCAGTACTTC. Protein: CASSRQGVHEQYF.

The chain joins TRBV7-9 to TRBJ2-1; D not certain. Germline V CDR1 and CDR2: SEHNR, FQNEAQ (reference sequence). CDR3 length equals 13 residues. The V end was cut by 2 bases, the J end by 2 bases, with 4 bases between. CDR3 residues: CASSLSAYNEQFF. Here the CDR3 DNA reads TGTGCCAGCAGCTTATCCGCCTACAATGAGCAGTTCTTC.

As regards this clone: One junction end does not reproduce the germline sequence, and a read error may be involved. CDR3 DNA: TGTGCTAGCAACCCCGCAGGGGGCGGGGAGACCCAGTACTTC. This translates into CASNPAGGGETQYF. The V gene is TRBV7-7, the J gene TRBJ2-5; the match to TRBD1 covers 8 bases. This CDR3 is built from 14 residues. Germline V lookup: CDR1 SSHAT, CDR2 FNYEAQ (reference sequence).

J is TRBJ2-1 and V is TRBV15, with 8 bases matching TRBD2. Trimming at V came to 0 bases and at J to 15 bases, leaving 7 bases not matched to a gene. Germline V gene data show CDR1 as LNHNV and CDR2 as YYDKDF (reference sequence). This CDR3 comprises 13 residues. CDR3 loop: CATSRDVLAEVFF. The CDR3 coding sequence is TGTGCCACCAGCAGAGATGTACTAGCGGAAGTGTTCTTC.

The chain combines TRBV9 with TRBJ1-2; tentatively, D is TRBD1 (5 bases). This CDR3 has 15 amino acids. V shed 0 bases and J shed 2 bases, with 11 bases lying between them. From germline, CDR1 is SGDLS and CDR2 YYNGEE. The CDR3 DNA reads as TGTGCCAGCAGCGTAGCCGGGGGTTCAAACTATGGCTACACCTTC. It yields the protein CASSVAGGSNYGYTF.

V and J are TRBV14 and TRBJ1-2; TRBD1 might be the D (5 bases). CDR3 length equals 14 residues. Germline V gene data show CDR1 as SGHDN and CDR2 as FVKESK. Trimming removed 2 bases from V and 2 bases from J, with 9 bases in between. The CDR3: CASSQLTGNYGYTF. CDR3 in DNA: TGTGCCAGCAGCCAACTTACAGGAAACTATGGCTACACCTTC. The complete variable domain, with remaining parts taken from reference TRBV14 and TRBJ1-2, reads EAGVTQFPSHSVIEKGQTVTLRCDPISGHDNLYWYRRVMGKEIKFLLHFVKESKQDESGMPNNRFLAERTGGTYSTLKVQPAELEDSGVYFCASSQLTGNYGYTFGSGTRLTVV.

The rearrangement joins TRBV4-1 to TRBJ1-5, with 11 bases that match TRBD1. Trimming cost V 3 bases and J 6 bases; bases outside gene matches: 4. CDR3 length: 15 residues. Germline loops: CDR1 MGHRA, CDR2 YSYEKL. The DNA of the CDR3 is TGCGCCAGCAGCCAGACCGGGACAGGGGGTCAGCCCCAGCATTTT. The encoded protein is CASSQTGTGGQPQHF.

The rearrangement links TRBV11-2 to TRBJ2-1, with a weak D call TRBD2 (6 bases). Germline assignment: CDR1 SGHAT and CDR2 FQNNGV. The CDR3 runs to 18 residues. Between the trimmed V and J ends, which lost 3 bases and 0 bases, there was a span of 18 bases. The CDR3 sequence is CASSLGRKTTSSYNEQFF. The CDR3 coding sequence is TGTGCCAGCAGCTTGGGGAGGAAAACTACGAGCTCCTACAATGAGCAGTTCTTC. Full variable domain (remainder filled in from reference TRBV11-2 and TRBJ2-1): EAGVAQSPRYKIIEKRQSVAFWCNPISGHATLYWYQQILGQGPKLLIQFQNNGVVDDSQLPKDRFSAERLKGVDSTLKIQPAKLEDSAVYLCASSLGRKTTSSYNEQFFGPGTRLTVL.

This sequence joins TRBV6-5 and TRBJ2-5, with 9 bases lining up with TRBD1. J was trimmed by 4 bases and V by 6 bases; bases with no gene match: 6. The length of the CDR3 is 14 residues. Germline V lookup: CDR1 MNHEY, CDR2 SVGAGI. The CDR3 loop reads CASSRTGAGETQYF. CDR3 DNA sequence: TGTGCCAGCAGCCGGACAGGGGCAGGAGAGACCCAGTACTTC.

V gene TRBV7-2 combines with J gene TRBJ2-1, with 9 bases that match TRBD1. Germline CDR1 and CDR2: SGHTA and FQGNSA. V trimming: 2 bases; J trimming: 10 bases; junction bases outside the gene matches: 6. There are 14 residues in the CDR3. The CDR3 sequence: CASSLTGQGPEQFF. In nucleotides, the CDR3 is TGTGCCAGCAGCTTAACGGGACAGGGACCAGAGCAGTTCTTC.

The chain joins TRBV20-1 to TRBJ2-7, with D tentatively TRBD2 (6 bases). Germline lookup yields CDR1 DFQATT and CDR2 SNEGSKA (reference sequence). V lost 3 bases to trimming and J lost 7 bases, with 10 bases between them. This CDR3 has 11 residues. The CDR3 region has the DNA TGCAGTGCTAGCGGGAGAAGTGAGCAGTACTTC. This codes for CSASGRSEQYF.

The CDR3 sequence is CASSPGTGATNEKLFF. CDR3 DNA sequence: TGCGCCAGCAGCCCCGGGACAGGTGCAACTAATGAAAAACTGTTTTTT. This sequence joins TRBV4-1 and TRBJ1-4; 8 positions agree with TRBD1. The germline V gene encodes CDR1 MGHRA and CDR2 YSYEKL. V gave up 4 bases and J gave up 0 bases; unmatched junction bases: 4. CDR3 length equals 16 residues.

V gene TRBV5-1 combines with J gene TRBJ2-5; 9 bases fit TRBD1. The CDR3 consists of 15 residues. Losses at the gene ends were 7 bases for V and 7 bases for J; bases not matched to a gene: 14. The germline V gene has CDR1 SGHRS and CDR2 YFSETQ. The CDR3 here is CASSPTGGRMGTQYF. The DNA for the CDR3 is TGCGCCAGCTCCCCCACAGGGGGCCGCATGGGGACCCAGTACTTC.

The rearrangement links TRBV5-1 to TRBJ2-3; tentative D call: TRBD2 (6 bases). V gave up 6 bases and J gave up 0 bases, with 8 bases separating them. The CDR3 totals 13 residues. Germline CDR1 reads SGHRS; CDR2 reads YFSETQ. The CDR3 nucleotides read TGCGCCAGCATCGGAGGGAGCACAGATACGCAGTATTTT. Translating gives CASIGGSTDTQYF.

This rearrangement joins TRBV28 to TRBJ2-1, with 10 bases identical to TRBD2. The length of the CDR3 is 13 residues. Germline V gives CDR1 MDHEN, CDR2 SYDVKM. This CDR3 reads CAHTGLAGDEQFF. The CDR3 nucleotides read TGTGCTCATACGGGGCTAGCGGGAGATGAGCAGTTCTTC.

The chain joins TRBV19 to TRBJ2-3; a weak D match, TRBD2 (5 bases). Germline CDR1 LNHDA, CDR2 SQIVND (reference sequence). V lost 3 bases and J 3 bases, leaving 10 bases between the germline ends. The CDR3 covers 14 residues. Here the CDR3 DNA reads TGTGCCAGTAGTATCGGAGGTTTTACAGATACGCAGTATTTT. Protein: CASSIGGFTDTQYF.

The J gene is TRBJ2-1, the V gene TRBV18; TRBD2 agrees at 12 bases. CDR1 and CDR2 (germline): KGHSH, LQKENI. J was trimmed by 8 bases and V by 3 bases; bases with no gene match: 2. This CDR3 region has 14 residues. The chain's CDR3 is CASSPLAGGDEQFF. As DNA, the CDR3 is TGTGCCAGCTCACCCCTAGCGGGAGGGGATGAGCAGTTCTTC. Complete variable domain (other parts from reference TRBV18 and TRBJ2-1): NAGVMQNPRHLVRRRGQEARLRCSPMKGHSHVYWYRQLPEEGLKFMVYLQKENIIDESGMPKERFSAEFPKEGPSILRIQQVVRGDSAAYFCASSPLAGGDEQFFGPGTRLTVL.

This chain links TRBV6-1 with TRBJ2-7; 14 bases are a match to TRBD2. Per the germline V gene, CDR1 is MNHNS and CDR2 is SASEGT. This CDR3 spans 18 amino acids. Trimming cost V 4 bases and J 5 bases; bases outside gene matches: 13. The CDR3 spells CASSAGLAGGSFSHEQYF. The CDR3 DNA is TGTGCCAGCAGTGCCGGACTAGCGGGAGGTTCATTCAGCCACGAGCAGTACTTC.

The V and J genes are TRBV9 and TRBJ1-2; D is possibly TRBD1 (5 bases). V lost 1 base and J lost 3, with 19 bases in between. Germline assignment: CDR1 SGDLS and CDR2 YYNGEE. The CDR3 length is 17 residues. CDR3 in amino acids: CASSVYWGGESDYGYTF. The DNA of the CDR3 is TGTGCCAGCAGCGTATACTGGGGGGGGGAATCGGACTATGGCTACACCTTC.

This sequence joins TRBV19 and TRBJ2-7, with 13 bases lining up with TRBD2. The CDR3 covers 16 residues. V lost 4 bases and J lost 2; bases outside the gene matches: 5. CDR1 is LNHDA and CDR2 is SQIVND in the germline V gene (reference sequence). In DNA form, the CDR3 reads TGTGCCAGTAGTACCTCGACTAGCGGGGGGACCTACGAGCAGTACTTC. It specifies CASSTSTSGGTYEQYF.